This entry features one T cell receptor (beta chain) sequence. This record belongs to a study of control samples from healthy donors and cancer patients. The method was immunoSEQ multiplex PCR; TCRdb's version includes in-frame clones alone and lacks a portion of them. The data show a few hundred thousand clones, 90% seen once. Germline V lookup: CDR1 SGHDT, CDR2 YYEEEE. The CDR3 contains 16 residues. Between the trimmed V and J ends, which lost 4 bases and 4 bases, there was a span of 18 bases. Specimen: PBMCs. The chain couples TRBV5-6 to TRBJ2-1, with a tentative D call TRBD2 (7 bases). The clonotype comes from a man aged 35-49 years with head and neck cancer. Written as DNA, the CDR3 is TGTGCCAGCAGCGCAATCTCGGGGGGCGCGTACAATGAGCAGTTCTTC. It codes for CASSAISGGAYNEQFF.